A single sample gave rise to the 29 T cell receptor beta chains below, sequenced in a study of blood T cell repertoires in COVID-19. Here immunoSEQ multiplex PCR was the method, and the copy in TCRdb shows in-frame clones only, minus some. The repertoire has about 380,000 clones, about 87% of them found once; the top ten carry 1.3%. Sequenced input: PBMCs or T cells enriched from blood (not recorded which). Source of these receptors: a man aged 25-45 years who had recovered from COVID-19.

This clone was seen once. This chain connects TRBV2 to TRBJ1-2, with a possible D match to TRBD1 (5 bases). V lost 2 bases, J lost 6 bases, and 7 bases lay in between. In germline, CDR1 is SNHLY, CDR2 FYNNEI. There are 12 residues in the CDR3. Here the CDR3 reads CASSEFRDGYTF. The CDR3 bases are TGTGCCAGCAGTGAATTCAGGGATGGCTACACCTTC.

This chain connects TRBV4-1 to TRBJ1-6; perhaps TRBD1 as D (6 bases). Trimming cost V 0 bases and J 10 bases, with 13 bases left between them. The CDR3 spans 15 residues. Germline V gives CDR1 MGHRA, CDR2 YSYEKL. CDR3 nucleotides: TGCGCCAGCAGCCAAGATCAGGGGCTCTGGTCACCCCTCCACTTT. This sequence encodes CASSQDQGLWSPLHF.

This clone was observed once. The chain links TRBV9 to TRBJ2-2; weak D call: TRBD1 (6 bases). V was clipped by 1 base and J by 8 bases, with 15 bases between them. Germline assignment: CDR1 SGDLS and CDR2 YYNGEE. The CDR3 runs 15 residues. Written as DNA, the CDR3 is TGTGCCAGCAGCGTACTAATGACAGGAGTGGGGGAGCTGTTTTTT. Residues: CASSVLMTGVGELFF.

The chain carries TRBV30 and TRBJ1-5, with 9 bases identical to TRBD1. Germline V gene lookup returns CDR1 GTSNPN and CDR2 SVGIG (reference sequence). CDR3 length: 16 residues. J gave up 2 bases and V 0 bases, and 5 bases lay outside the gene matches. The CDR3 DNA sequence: TGTGCCTGGAGTGTACCCTGGACAGGGGGCAATCAGCCCCAGCATTTT. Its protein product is CAWSVPWTGGNQPQHF.

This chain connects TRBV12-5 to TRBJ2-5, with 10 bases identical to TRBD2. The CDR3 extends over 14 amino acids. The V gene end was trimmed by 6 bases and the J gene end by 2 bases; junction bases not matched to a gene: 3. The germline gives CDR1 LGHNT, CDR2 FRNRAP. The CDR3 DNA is TGTGCTAGTGGCAGGGGACTAGCGCAAGAGACCCAGTACTTC. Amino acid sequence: CASGRGLAQETQYF. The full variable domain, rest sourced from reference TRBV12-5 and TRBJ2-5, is DARVTQTPRHKVTEMGQEVTMRCQPILGHNTVFWYRQTMMQGLELLAYFRNRAPLDDSGMPKDRFSAEMPDATLATLKIQPSEPRDSAVYFCASGRGLAQETQYFGPGTRLLVL.

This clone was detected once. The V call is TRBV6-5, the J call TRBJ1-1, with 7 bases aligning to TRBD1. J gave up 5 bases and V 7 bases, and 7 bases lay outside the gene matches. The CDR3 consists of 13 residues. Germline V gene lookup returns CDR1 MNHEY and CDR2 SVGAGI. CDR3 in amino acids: CASKGAVGTEAFF. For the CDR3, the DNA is TGTGCCAGCAAGGGGGCGGTTGGGACTGAAGCTTTCTTT.

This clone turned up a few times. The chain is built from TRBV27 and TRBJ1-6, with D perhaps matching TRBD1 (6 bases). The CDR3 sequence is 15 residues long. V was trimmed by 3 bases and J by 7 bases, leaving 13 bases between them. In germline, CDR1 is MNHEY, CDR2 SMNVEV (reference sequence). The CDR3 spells CASSFVKGDNSPLHF. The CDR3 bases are TGTGCCAGCAGTTTCGTAAAGGGGGACAATTCACCCCTCCACTTT.

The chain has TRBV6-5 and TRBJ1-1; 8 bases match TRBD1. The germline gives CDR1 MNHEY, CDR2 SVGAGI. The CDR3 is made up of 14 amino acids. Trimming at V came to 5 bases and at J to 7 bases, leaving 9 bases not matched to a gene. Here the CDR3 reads CASSPQTGVIEAFF. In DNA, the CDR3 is TGTGCCAGCAGTCCCCAGACAGGGGTGATTGAAGCTTTCTTT.

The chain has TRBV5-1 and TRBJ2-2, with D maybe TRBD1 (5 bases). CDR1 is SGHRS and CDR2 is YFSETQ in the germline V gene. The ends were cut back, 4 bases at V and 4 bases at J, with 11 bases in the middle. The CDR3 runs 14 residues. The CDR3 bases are TGCGCCAGCAGCGCCGACAGTTCCACCGGGGAGCTGTTTTTT. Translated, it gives CASSADSSTGELFF.

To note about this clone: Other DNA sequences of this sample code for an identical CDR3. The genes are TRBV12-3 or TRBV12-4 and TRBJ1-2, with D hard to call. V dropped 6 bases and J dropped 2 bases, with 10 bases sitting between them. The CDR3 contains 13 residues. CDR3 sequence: CASSAAGNYGYTF. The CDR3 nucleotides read TGTGCCAGCAGCGCTGCCGGGAACTATGGCTACACCTTC.

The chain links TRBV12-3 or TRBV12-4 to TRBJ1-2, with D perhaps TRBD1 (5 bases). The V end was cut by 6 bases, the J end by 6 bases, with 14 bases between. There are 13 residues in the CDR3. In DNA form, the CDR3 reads TGTGCCAGCAGATGGCAGGGTGGGGATGGCTACACCTTC. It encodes CASRWQGGDGYTF.

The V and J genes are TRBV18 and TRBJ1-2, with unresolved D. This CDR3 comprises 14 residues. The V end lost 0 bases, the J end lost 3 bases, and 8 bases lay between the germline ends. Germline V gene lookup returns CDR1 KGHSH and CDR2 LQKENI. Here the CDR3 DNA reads TGTGCCAGCTCACCACCGGCGGAACACTATGGCTACACCTTC. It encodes CASSPPAEHYGYTF.

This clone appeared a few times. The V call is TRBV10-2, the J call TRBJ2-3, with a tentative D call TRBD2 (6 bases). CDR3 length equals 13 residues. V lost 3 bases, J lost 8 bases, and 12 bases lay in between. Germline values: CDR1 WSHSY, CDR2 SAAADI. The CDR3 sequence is CASSDSGDTTQYF. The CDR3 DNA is TGCGCCAGCAGTGATTCGGGGGATACTACGCAGTATTTT.

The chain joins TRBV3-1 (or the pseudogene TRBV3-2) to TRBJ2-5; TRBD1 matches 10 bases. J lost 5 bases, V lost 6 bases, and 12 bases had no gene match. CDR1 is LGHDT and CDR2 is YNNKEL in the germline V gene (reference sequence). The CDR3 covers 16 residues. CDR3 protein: CASSPARTGGGETQYF. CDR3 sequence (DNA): TGTGCCAGCAGTCCCGCGCGGACAGGGGGAGGCGAGACCCAGTACTTC.

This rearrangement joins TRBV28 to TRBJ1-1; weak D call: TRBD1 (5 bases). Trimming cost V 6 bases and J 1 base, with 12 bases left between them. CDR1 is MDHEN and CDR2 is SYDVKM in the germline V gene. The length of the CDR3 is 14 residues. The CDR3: CASRYRQSNTEAFF. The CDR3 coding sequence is TGTGCCAGCAGGTACAGACAGTCGAACACTGAAGCTTTCTTT.

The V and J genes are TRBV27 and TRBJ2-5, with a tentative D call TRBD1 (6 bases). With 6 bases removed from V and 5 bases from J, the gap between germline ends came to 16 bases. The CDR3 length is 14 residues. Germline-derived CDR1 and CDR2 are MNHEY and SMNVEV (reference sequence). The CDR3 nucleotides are TGTGCCAGCAGCCCTTACCAGGGGCGGGAGACCCAGTACTTC. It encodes CASSPYQGRETQYF.

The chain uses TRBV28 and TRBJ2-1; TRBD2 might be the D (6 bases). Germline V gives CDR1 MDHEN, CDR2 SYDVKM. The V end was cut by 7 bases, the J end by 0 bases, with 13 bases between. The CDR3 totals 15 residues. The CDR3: CASTVTGGSYNEQFF. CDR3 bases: TGTGCCAGCACCGTCACCGGGGGCTCCTACAATGAGCAGTTCTTC.

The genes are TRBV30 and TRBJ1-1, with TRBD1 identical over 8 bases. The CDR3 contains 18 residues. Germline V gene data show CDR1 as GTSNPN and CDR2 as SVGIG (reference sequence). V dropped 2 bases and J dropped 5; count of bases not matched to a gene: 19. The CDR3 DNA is TGTGCCTGGAGTTCCTCGACAGGGGCTCGAAGATTCGGGACTGAAGCTTTCTTT. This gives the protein CAWSSSTGARRFGTEAFF.

The DNA for the CDR3 is TGCGCCAGCAGCCGAGACAGGGAATTAGGGTCACCCCTCCACTTT. The encoded protein is CASSRDRELGSPLHF. J is TRBJ1-6 and V is TRBV5-1, with 7 bases fitting TRBD1. Germline V gene data show CDR1 as SGHRS and CDR2 as YFSETQ. The CDR3 length is 15 residues. The J segment lost 10 bases and the V segment lost 4 bases, leaving 11 bases of the junction unmatched.

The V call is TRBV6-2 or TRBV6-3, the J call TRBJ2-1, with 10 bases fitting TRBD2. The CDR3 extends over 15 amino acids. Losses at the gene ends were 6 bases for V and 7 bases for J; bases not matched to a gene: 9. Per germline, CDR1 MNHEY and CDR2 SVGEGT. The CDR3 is CASSFKAGGSNEQFF. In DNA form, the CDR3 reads TGTGCCAGCAGCTTCAAAGCGGGGGGGTCGAATGAGCAGTTCTTC.

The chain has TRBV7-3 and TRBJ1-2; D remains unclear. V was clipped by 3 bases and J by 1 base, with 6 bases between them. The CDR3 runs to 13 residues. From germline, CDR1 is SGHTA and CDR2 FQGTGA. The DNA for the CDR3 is TGTGCCAGCAGCTTGCACGGTAACTATGGCTACACCTTC. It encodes CASSLHGNYGYTF.

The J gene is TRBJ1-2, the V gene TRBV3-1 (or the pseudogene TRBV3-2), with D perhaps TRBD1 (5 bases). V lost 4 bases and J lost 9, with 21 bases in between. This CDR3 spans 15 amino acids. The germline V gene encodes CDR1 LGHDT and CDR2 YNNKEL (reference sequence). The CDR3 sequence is CASSPARGGLWSYTF. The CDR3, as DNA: TGTGCCAGCAGCCCGGCCCGGGGGGGACTATGGAGCTACACCTTC.

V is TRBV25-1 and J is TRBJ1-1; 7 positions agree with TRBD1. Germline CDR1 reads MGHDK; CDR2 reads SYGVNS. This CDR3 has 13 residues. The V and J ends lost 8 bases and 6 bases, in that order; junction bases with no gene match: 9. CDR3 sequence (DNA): TGTGCCAGCTACACGACAGGGTTCGCTGAAGCTTTCTTT. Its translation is CASYTTGFAEAFF.

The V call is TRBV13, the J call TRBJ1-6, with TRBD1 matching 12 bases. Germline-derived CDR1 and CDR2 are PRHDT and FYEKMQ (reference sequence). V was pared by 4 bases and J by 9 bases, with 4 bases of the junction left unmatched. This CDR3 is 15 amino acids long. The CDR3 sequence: CASSSQGQGASPLHF. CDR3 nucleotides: TGTGCCAGCAGCTCTCAGGGACAGGGGGCTTCACCCCTCCACTTT.

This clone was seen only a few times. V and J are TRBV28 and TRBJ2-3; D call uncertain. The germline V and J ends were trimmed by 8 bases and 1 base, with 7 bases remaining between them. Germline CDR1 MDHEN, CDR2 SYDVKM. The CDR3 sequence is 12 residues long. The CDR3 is CASESGTDTQYF. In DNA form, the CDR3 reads TGTGCCAGCGAATCAGGCACAGATACGCAGTATTTT.

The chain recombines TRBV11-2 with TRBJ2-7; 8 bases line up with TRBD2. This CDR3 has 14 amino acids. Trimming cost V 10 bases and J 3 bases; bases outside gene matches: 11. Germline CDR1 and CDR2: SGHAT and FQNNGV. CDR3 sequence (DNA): TGTGCCACCCGCGGCGGGGGGTCCCACTACGAGCAGTACTTC. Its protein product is CATRGGGSHYEQYF.

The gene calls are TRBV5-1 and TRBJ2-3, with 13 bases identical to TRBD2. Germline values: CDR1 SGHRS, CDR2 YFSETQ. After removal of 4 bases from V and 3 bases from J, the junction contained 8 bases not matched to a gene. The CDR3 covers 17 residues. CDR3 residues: CASSLYMTSGGTDTQYF. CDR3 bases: TGCGCCAGCAGCCTTTACATGACTAGCGGGGGGACAGATACGCAGTATTTT.

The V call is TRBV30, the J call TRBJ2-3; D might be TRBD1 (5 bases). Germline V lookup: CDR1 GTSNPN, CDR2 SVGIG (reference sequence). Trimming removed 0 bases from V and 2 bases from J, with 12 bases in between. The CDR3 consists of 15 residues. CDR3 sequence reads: CAWSVMGRNTDTQYF. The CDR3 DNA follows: TGTGCCTGGAGTGTTATGGGGCGTAACACAGATACGCAGTATTTT.

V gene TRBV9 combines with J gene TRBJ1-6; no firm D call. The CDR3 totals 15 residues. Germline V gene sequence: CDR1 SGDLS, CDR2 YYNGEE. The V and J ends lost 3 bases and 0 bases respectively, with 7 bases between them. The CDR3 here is CASSGSSSYNSPLHF. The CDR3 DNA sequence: TGTGCCAGCAGCGGGAGTAGCTCCTATAATTCACCCCTCCACTTT.